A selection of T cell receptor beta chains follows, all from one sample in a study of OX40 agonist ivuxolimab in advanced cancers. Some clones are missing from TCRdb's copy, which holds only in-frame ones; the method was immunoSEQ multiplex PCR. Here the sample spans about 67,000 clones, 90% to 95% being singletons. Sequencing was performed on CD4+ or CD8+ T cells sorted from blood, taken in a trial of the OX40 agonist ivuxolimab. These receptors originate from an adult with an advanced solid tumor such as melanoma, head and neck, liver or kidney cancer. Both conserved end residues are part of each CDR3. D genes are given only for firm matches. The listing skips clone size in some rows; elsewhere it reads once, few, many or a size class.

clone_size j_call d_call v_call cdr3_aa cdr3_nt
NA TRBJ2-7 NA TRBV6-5 CASSYMGEQYF TGTGCCAGCAGTTATATGGGCGAGCAGTACTTC
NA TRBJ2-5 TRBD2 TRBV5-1 CASSLRSSGSETQYF TGCGCCAGCAGCTTGAGAAGTAGCGGGAGTGAGACCCAGTACTTC
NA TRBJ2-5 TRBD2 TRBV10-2 CASSELAGVETQYF TGCGCCAGCAGCGAACTAGCGGGAGTAGAGACCCAGTACTTC
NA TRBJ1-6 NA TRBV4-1 CASSQESSPLHF TGCGCCAGCAGCCAAGAGAGTTCACCCCTCCACTTT
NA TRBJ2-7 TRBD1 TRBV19 CASTQTGFTYEQYF TGTGCCAGCACACAGACAGGGTTTACGTACGAGCAGTACTTC
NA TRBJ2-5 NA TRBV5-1 CASSSRGGQETQYF TGCGCCAGCAGCTCCCGGGGAGGACAAGAGACCCAGTACTTC
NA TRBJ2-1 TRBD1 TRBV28 CASSLGVTGGFLQFF TGTGCCAGCAGTTTAGGAGTGACAGGGGGGTTCTTGCAGTTCTTC
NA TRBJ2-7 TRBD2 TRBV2 CASSASGSYEQYF TGTGCCAGCAGTGCTAGCGGCTCCTACGAGCAGTACTTC
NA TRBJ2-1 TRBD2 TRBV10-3 CAISAGLAHPFF TGTGCCATCAGTGCCGGACTAGCGCACCCGTTCTTC
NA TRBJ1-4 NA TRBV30 CAWSQGPNEKLFF TGTGCCTGGTCACAGGGACCTAATGAAAAACTGTTTTTT
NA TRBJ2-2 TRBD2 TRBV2 CASSWTSGSPGEPFF TGTGCCAGCAGTTGGACTAGCGGGAGCCCCGGGGAGCCGTTTTTT
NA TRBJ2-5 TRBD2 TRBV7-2 CASSLVGTSGRETQYF TGTGCCAGCAGTCTGGTCGGGACTAGCGGACGGGAGACCCAGTACTTC
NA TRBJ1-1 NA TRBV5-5 CASSLGHSNTEAFF TGTGCCAGCAGCTTGGGACATTCGAACACTGAAGCTTTCTTT
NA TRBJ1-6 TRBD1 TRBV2 CASRLDRGSPLHF TGTGCCAGCAGGTTGGACAGGGGATCACCCCTCCACTTT
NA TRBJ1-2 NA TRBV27 CASSRGPTYGYTF TGTGCCAGCAGCCGCGGGCCTACCTATGGCTACACCTTC
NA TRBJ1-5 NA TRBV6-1 CASSASNRVGQPQHF TGTGCCAGCAGTGCCTCAAATCGGGTGGGACAGCCCCAGCATTTT
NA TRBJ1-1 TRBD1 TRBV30 CAWSVLGQGDTEAFF TGTGCCTGGAGTGTACTGGGACAGGGGGACACTGAAGCTTTCTTT
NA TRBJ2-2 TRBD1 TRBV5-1 CASRPLTGGVGELFF TGCGCCAGCCGACCCCTGACAGGGGGCGTCGGGGAGCTGTTTTTT
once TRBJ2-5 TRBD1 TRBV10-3 CAIRGTVQETQYF TGTGCCATCAGAGGGACAGTCCAAGAGACCCAGTACTTC
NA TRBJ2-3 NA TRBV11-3 CASSLDSSSTDTQYF TGTGCCAGCAGCTTAGACAGTTCAAGCACAGATACGCAGTATTTT
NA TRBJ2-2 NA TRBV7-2 CASSLGLEGTGELFF TGTGCCAGCAGCTTAGGTCTAGAAGGCACCGGGGAGCTGTTTTTT
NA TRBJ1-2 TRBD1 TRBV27 CASSPALGGPVYGYTF TGTGCCAGCAGTCCCGCGTTAGGGGGCCCGGTCTATGGCTACACCTTC
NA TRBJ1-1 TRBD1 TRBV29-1 CSVEEVGASGGAFF TGCAGCGTTGAAGAAGTAGGGGCCTCAGGGGGGGCTTTCTTT
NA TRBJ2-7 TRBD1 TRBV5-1 CASSPGQNSYEQYF TGCGCCAGCAGCCCGGGACAGAACTCCTACGAGCAGTACTTC
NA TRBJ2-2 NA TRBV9 CASSVVAGANTGELFF TGTGCCAGCAGCGTAGTGGCAGGGGCGAACACCGGGGAGCTGTTTTTT
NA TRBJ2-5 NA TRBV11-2 CASSLWGGGPQETQYF TGTGCCAGCAGCTTATGGGGCGGGGGCCCCCAAGAGACCCAGTACTTC
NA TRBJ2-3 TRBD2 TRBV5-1 CASSRTSGVSTDTQYF TGCGCCAGCAGCAGGACTAGCGGGGTCAGCACAGATACGCAGTATTTT
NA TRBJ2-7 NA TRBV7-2 CASSLGRDTTYEQYF TGTGCCAGCAGCTTAGGGCGGGATACCACCTACGAGCAGTACTTC
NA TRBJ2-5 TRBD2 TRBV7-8 CASSLVLARNPGETQYF TGTGCCAGCAGCTTGGTACTAGCGCGTAACCCGGGGGAGACCCAGTACTTC
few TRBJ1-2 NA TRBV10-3 CAIRDPGRVEGYTF TGTGCCATCAGGGACCCGGGCCGGGTAGAGGGCTACACCTTC
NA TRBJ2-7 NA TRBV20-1 CSARSASEQYF TGCAGTGCTAGGTCCGCCAGCGAGCAGTACTTC
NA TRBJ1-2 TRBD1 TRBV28 CASSMRSDRGDYGYTF TGTGCCAGCAGTATGAGGTCGGACAGGGGTGACTATGGCTACACCTTC
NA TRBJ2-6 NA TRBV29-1 CSVVLSAGANVLTF TGCAGCGTTGTCTTGAGCGCTGGGGCCAACGTCCTGACTTTC
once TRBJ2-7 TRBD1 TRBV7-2 CASSRQGDSGEQYF TGTGCCAGCAGCCGACAGGGGGATTCAGGGGAGCAGTACTTC
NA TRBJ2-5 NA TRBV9 CASSVGGGWKQETQYF TGTGCCAGCAGCGTAGGAGGAGGTTGGAAGCAAGAGACCCAGTACTTC
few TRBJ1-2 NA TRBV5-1 CASQRDSPNYGYTF TGCGCCAGCCAACGCGACTCCCCTAACTATGGCTACACCTTC
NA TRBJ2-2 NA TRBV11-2 CASSRTGNTGELFF TGTGCCAGCAGCCGGACCGGGAACACCGGGGAGCTGTTTTTT